The text below deals with one T cell receptor (beta chain). Its antigen is not known. Germline CDR1 and CDR2: SGHRS and YFSETQ. The CDR3 loop spans 14 amino acids. Trimming at V came to 2 bases and at J to 6 bases, leaving 7 bases not matched to a gene. The PCR contained 60 Vbeta and 13 Jbeta primers. Original data processing: Roughly 73 million unique TCR beta chains, roughly 11 million of them shared, were counted by a later analysis. Assay: immunoSEQ multiplex PCR; the TCRdb copy retains only in-frame clones and omits some. V and J calls plus clone size are reproduced from that table; the DNA served to infer D and trimming. The table lists 200,000 or so clones. The entry originates in a study of cytomegalovirus exposure and HLA in healthy donors. Study context: As an earlier analysis found, 150 million to 200 million T cells yielded some 120 million unique TCR beta sequences. For the 300 to 450 genotyped donors, about 79% fell within the Caucasian-associated ancestry cluster.

The study's findings and limits: Prediction of most subjects' HLA-A and HLA-B alleles by TCR beta sequences was reportedly accurate.

The TCR sequence derives from a boy aged 5-17 years in good health and CMV-seronegative. Source material: PBMCs. The chain uses TRBV5-1 and TRBJ1-2, with 7 bases aligning to TRBD1. CDR3 bases: TGCGCCAGCAGCTTATCGACAGGGTCAGATGGCTACACCTTC. Amino acids: CASSLSTGSDGYTF.